The clone carrying this TCR beta chain showed up many times. Its antigen is still unknown. These data are taken from a study of T cell repertoires in cytomegalovirus infection. As for the study in general: CMV infection and matching HLA type were both indicated by public TCR beta signatures. The study, taken as a whole, reports: CMV-specific TCR beta clonotypes restricted by HLA-C dominated the ex vivo response. CMV carriers with the relevant HLA were identified by cumulative public TCR beta family frequency.

The V gene's germline CDR1 is SEHNR and CDR2 FQNEAQ (reference sequence). The CDR3 spans 13 residues. Trimming left V 3 bases short and J 9 bases short, with 15 bases between. TCRdb reanalysed the reads using MiXCR and keeps one entry per CDR3 protein. This sample has 500,000 or so distinct CDR3 sequences; 16% occur once, and the top ten carry under 30%. The sample consisted of CD8+ T cells from PBMCs. The V call is TRBV7-9, the J call TRBJ2-7, with D perhaps TRBD1 (6 bases). The sequence came from a human donor in good health (CMV status not recorded). Some clones in this sample may be carry-over from other donors' samples. CDR3 sequence: CASSLGAVDTQYF. CDR3 DNA sequence: TGTGCCAGCAGCTTGGGGGCCGTGGACACGCAGTACTTC.